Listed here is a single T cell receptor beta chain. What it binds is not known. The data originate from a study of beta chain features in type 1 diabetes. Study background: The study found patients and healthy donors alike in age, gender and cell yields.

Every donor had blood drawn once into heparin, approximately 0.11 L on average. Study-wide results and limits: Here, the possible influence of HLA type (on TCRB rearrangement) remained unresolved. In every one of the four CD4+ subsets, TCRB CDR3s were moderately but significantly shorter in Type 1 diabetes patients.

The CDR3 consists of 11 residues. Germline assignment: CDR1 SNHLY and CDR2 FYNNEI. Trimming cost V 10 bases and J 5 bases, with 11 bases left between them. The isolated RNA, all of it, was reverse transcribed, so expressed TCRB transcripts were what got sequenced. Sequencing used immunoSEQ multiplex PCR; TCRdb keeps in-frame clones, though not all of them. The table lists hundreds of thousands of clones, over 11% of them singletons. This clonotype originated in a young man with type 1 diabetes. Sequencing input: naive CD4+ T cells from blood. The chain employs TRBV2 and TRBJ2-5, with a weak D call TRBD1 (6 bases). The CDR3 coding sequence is TGTGCCACCTCGGACAGTGAGACCCAGTACTTC. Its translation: CATSDSETQYF.